This TCR beta chain stems from a study of shared clonotypes between healthy human individuals. Study background: In total, the donors were a couple of women and a few men aged 18 to 49. Study-wide results and limits: Since donors were few, the genetic and exposure-history diversity represented was limited.

Each subset's genomic DNA was shared equally among a number of immunoSEQ plates. Clones were sequenced by immunoSEQ multiplex PCR, and TCRdb holds only the in-frame ones, with some missing. The sample carries 500,000 to 650,000 clones, around 77% recorded once. Some 100 million PBMCs per unsorted sample were used for genomic DNA. Points on this clone: Antigen specificity is unknown.

The receptor comes from a woman aged 40 to 50 in good health. Some clones in this sample may be carry-over from other donors' samples. The specimen sequenced was PBMCs.

The CDR3 DNA follows: TGCAGCGTTGATGGGTGGGGGGTCACAGATACGCAGTATTTT. This translates into CSVDGWGVTDTQYF. The chain uses TRBV29-1 and TRBJ2-3; tentative D call: TRBD2 (6 bases). This CDR3 region has 14 residues. Germline lookup yields CDR1 SQVTM and CDR2 ANQGSEA. Trimming removed 3 bases at V and 2 bases at J, with 12 bases between.